What follows are 8 T cell receptor beta chains derived from one specimen sequenced in a study of T cells in Graves' hyperthyroidism and ophthalmopathy. TCR beta CDR3 regions were amplified from RNA transcripts. Carried out on the TCR CDR3, a first-round RT-PCR used the HTBI primer set. One entry per CDR3 protein, called by TCRdb with MiXCR from the multiplex PCR reads. The sample comprises some 490,000 distinct CDR3 sequences, approximately 22% of which are singletons, and around 54% rests with the top ten. Material: blood. These receptors were obtained from a woman in her 70s with Graves' ophthalmopathy.

This sequence joins TRBV6-2 or TRBV6-3 and TRBJ2-5; TRBD2 aligns across 7 bases. V gave up 2 bases and J gave up 9 bases; unmatched junction bases: 3. The CDR3 is made up of 12 amino acids. Germline assignment: CDR1 MNHEY and CDR2 SVGEGT. In DNA form, the CDR3 reads TGTGCCAGCAGTTACGGTCGGGGGGCCCAGTACTTC. Translated: CASSYGRGAQYF.

This clonotype was picked up a small number of times. The chain carries TRBV7-2 and TRBJ2-7, with D hard to call. CDR1 is SGHTA, CDR2 FQGNSA, per germline. The V and J ends lost 5 bases and 3 bases respectively, with 17 bases between them. The length of the CDR3 is 15 residues. CDR3 nucleotide sequence: TGTGCCAGCAGCCCCTCTTCTGGACGTGGCTACGAGCAGTACTTC. The encoded protein is CASSPSSGRGYEQYF.

CDR3 sequence reads: CASAPEGYSPLTGGQNTIFYGYTF. CDR3 sequence (DNA): TGTGCCAGCGCCCCGGAGGGGTACTCTCCTTTAACGGGAGGACAGAACACCATCTTCTATGGCTACACCTTC. J is TRBJ1-2 and V is TRBV27; D is perhaps TRBD1 (6 bases). The CDR3 runs 24 residues. Germline CDR1 reads MNHEY; CDR2 reads SMNVEV (reference sequence). V gave up 8 bases and J gave up 4 bases, with 47 bases separating them.

The chain links TRBV12-3 or TRBV12-4 to TRBJ2-7; D unclear. This CDR3 is 13 amino acids long. Trimming stripped 3 bases from V and 5 bases from J, with 11 bases between. CDR3 sequence reads: CASSLGLWDEQYV. Here the CDR3 DNA reads TGTGCCAGCAGTTTGGGGTTGTGGGACGAGCAGTACGTC.

This clonotype was found a few times. A much more abundant neighbour one base away suggests this may be a read error. The chain joins TRBV2 to TRBJ2-7; no definite D call. This CDR3 has 13 amino acids. Germline V CDR1 and CDR2: SNHLY, FYNNEI. The CDR3 is CASGETVWYEQYF. CDR3 coding DNA: TGTGCCAGCGGTGAAACGGTTTGGTACGAGCAGTACTTC.

This clonotype was found a few times. V is TRBV19 and J is TRBJ1-5; no definite D call. V dropped 1 base and J dropped 5 bases, with 9 bases sitting between them. This CDR3 is 14 amino acids long. The germline gives CDR1 LNHDA, CDR2 SQIVND (reference sequence). This CDR3 is CASSIVGAYQPQHF. CDR3 DNA: TGTGCCAGTAGTATAGTAGGTGCTTATCAGCCCCAGCATTTT.

This clonotype was seen a few times. V gene TRBV18 combines with J gene TRBJ2-5; D is unresolved. CDR3 length: 11 amino acids. Germline loops: CDR1 KGHSH, CDR2 LQKENI. V was cut by 3 bases and J by 5 bases, with 4 bases left in between. CDR3 sequence (DNA): TGTGCCAGCTCACCTGACGAGACCCAGTACTTC. Protein sequence: CASSPDETQYF.

The chain has TRBV28 and TRBJ1-1; tentatively, D is TRBD1 (5 bases). The CDR3 is made up of 17 amino acids. With 3 bases removed from V and 0 bases from J, the gap between germline ends came to 17 bases. CDR1 is MDHEN, CDR2 SYDVKM, per germline. This CDR3 reads CASSFSTRTPVNTEAFF. The CDR3 DNA reads as TGTGCCAGCAGTTTCTCCACCAGGACACCTGTGAACACTGAAGCTTTCTTT.